This T cell receptor (beta chain) was recorded in a study of blood T cell repertoires in COVID-19. Across the study: The origin of the acute and convalescent COVID-19 samples was the United States, Italy and Spain. The analysed material was cDNA or gDNA that came from T cells, B-cell-depleted T cells, or PBMCs.

Study processing details: Reference gene primer amplification yielded estimated nucleated cell counts. Assay used: immunoSEQ multiplex PCR; TCRdb lists only in-frame clones, some missing. For V, J and clone size, that table is used; D and trimming come from the DNA. The repertoire holds about 150,000 clones, with around 84% as singletons. J gave up 1 base and V 5 bases, and 9 bases lay outside the gene matches. The CDR3 spans 18 residues. Germline CDR1 MNHEY, CDR2 SVGEGT. The receptor comes from a human donor in a cohort sampled during active COVID-19. V is TRBV6-2 or TRBV6-3 and J is TRBJ2-7, with 15 positions matching TRBD2. Material: peripheral blood. DNA of the CDR3: TGTGCCAGCAGTCACCGGACTAGCGGGGGGGCCGTATCCTACGAGCAGTACTTC. Translating gives CASSHRTSGGAVSYEQYF.